Listed below are T cell receptor beta chains from one sample, sequenced in a study of blood T cell repertoires in COVID-19. Clones were sequenced by immunoSEQ multiplex PCR, and TCRdb holds only the in-frame ones, with some missing. The profile shows about 120,000 clones, roughly 76% of them singletons. The material sequenced was peripheral blood. The source is a human donor in a cohort sampled during active COVID-19. Both conserved end residues are part of each CDR3. The order of the fields is J gene, V gene, CDR3 length, CDR3 protein.

TRBJ1-1	TRBV5-6	12	CASSLGRLQAFF
TRBJ2-5	TRBV7-2	15	CASSLGRLSQETQYF
TRBJ1-6	TRBV5-4	18	CASSLDPVGISYNSPLHF
TRBJ2-7	TRBV6-5	15	CASWFGGGGPYEQYF
TRBJ2-2	TRBV4-1	19	CASSQPQGLAGGHTGELFF
TRBJ1-4	TRBV30	12	CAWTRDSEKLFF
TRBJ2-6	TRBV28	18	CASSFELGQVSGANVLTF
TRBJ2-2	TRBV29-1	12	CSVTGDTGELFF
TRBJ2-2	TRBV18	15	CASSENREQDGELFF
TRBJ2-7	TRBV14	15	CASSQDLAGRGEQYF
TRBJ2-4	TRBV7-8	17	CASSLGLPMGRKNIQYF
TRBJ2-7	TRBV20-1	11	CSATRGVEQYF
TRBJ2-7	TRBV30	12	CAWTKSSYEQYF
TRBJ2-2	TRBV15	18	CATSRVRPGTGDAGELFF
TRBJ2-4	TRBV21-1	16	CASSRRQGAGKNIQYF
TRBJ2-7	TRBV28	19	CASSPFSFVGTGGRGEQYF
TRBJ2-7	TRBV7-2	14	CASSTQSGAGRQYF
TRBJ2-7	TRBV5-1	13	CASSRDSVYEQYF
TRBJ1-2	TRBV6-4	16	CASSDTGTVDFHGYTF
TRBJ1-5	TRBV6-5	13	CASSYTGDQPQHF
TRBJ2-1	TRBV9	19	CASSPEGLAGGSSYNEQFF
TRBJ2-1	TRBV5-1	16	CASSLGLAGAINEQFF
TRBJ1-2	TRBV5-4	14	CASSSAGGTYGYTF
TRBJ2-2	TRBV7-3	16	CASSLIPTGDTGELFF
TRBJ2-2	TRBV9	15	CASSVVGQYTGELFF
TRBJ1-6	TRBV27	14	CASRGTADNSPLHF
TRBJ2-2	TRBV6-5	14	CASSLGGVTGELFF
TRBJ2-3	TRBV7-2	15	CASSLGGIGTDTQYF
TRBJ1-6	TRBV15	14	CATSPRRGDSPLHF
TRBJ2-3	TRBV7-9	14	CASSRDFSTDTQYF
TRBJ1-2	TRBV6-2/TRBV6-3	14	CASSYDRGISGYTF
TRBJ1-6	TRBV28	13	CASSFLYNSPLHF
TRBJ2-5	TRBV12-5	14	CASGASEYQETQYF
TRBJ1-2	TRBV11-2	16	CASSHTGVDGSSGYTF
TRBJ2-7	TRBV11-1	13	CASSRGQSGEQYF
TRBJ1-5	TRBV11-3	14	CASSPQGSNQPQHF
TRBJ2-7	TRBV6-6	16	CASSYPGGGNTYEQYF
TRBJ2-1	TRBV7-9	15	CASSTHRGERTEQFF
TRBJ2-7	TRBV5-1	17	CASSLSPAGGKTYEQYF
TRBJ2-7	TRBV9	15	CASSVAPAGDHEQYF
TRBJ2-1	TRBV5-6	15	CASSSGHPAYNEQFF
TRBJ2-6	TRBV28	16	CASSFPDRAGANVLTF
TRBJ1-1	TRBV2	14	CASGGQGWNTEAFF
TRBJ1-6	TRBV5-8	15	CASLYTEDFYSPLHF
TRBJ1-5	TRBV19	12	CASRHSNQPQHF
TRBJ2-6	TRBV6-2/TRBV6-3	16	CASSSGQASGANVLTF
TRBJ2-1	TRBV9	15	CASSVDGQLYNEQFF
TRBJ2-1	TRBV7-3	16	CASSLRDRASYNEQFF
TRBJ1-3	TRBV25-1	13	CASSLNSGNTIYF
TRBJ1-5	TRBV18	14	CASSPRQVAQPQHF
TRBJ2-7	TRBV6-6	12	CASSRGSYEQYF
TRBJ2-1	TRBV30	15	CACPTVLSSYNEQFF
TRBJ1-5	TRBV7-9	14	CASSLQQGRQPQHF
TRBJ2-3	TRBV4-3	15	CASSLRSGRADTQYF
TRBJ2-1	TRBV7-3	19	CASSLRPPTGEGSYNEQFF